The rows below give T cell receptor beta chains drawn from one sample of a study of shared clonotypes between healthy human individuals. Here immunoSEQ multiplex PCR was the method, and the copy in TCRdb shows in-frame clones only, minus some. The table has over a million clones, 70% to 80% seen once; the top ten hold roughly 0.56%. Specimen: memory CD4+ T cells from PBMCs. The origin of the receptors is a man between 18 and 35 years old in good health. Some clones in this sample may be carry-over from other donors' samples. CDR3s include the opening cysteine and the closing phenylalanine or tryptophan. Each record gives: D gene, V gene, J gene, CDR3 protein. The D gene is left open where the match is weak.

D gene: NA
V gene: TRBV18
J gene: TRBJ1-4
CDR3 protein: CASSTGPNEKLFF

D gene: NA
V gene: TRBV10-3
J gene: TRBJ2-3
CDR3 protein: CAISPQNTGRTDTQYF

D gene: TRBD1
V gene: TRBV5-6
J gene: TRBJ1-2
CDR3 protein: CASSLWGTGDSYGYTF

D gene: NA
V gene: TRBV5-4
J gene: TRBJ2-5
CDR3 protein: CASSSGGGRLQETQYF

D gene: TRBD1
V gene: TRBV7-2
J gene: TRBJ2-7
CDR3 protein: CASSYRDRGGEQYF

D gene: TRBD2
V gene: TRBV13
J gene: TRBJ2-7
CDR3 protein: CASSHGRLQEREEAYEQYF

D gene: TRBD1
V gene: TRBV6-1
J gene: TRBJ1-5
CDR3 protein: CASSEAQGSQPQHF

D gene: TRBD1
V gene: TRBV7-9
J gene: TRBJ1-1
CDR3 protein: CASSQGQGVWTEAFF

D gene: NA
V gene: TRBV7-2
J gene: TRBJ2-7
CDR3 protein: CASSFVGKYEQYF

D gene: TRBD2
V gene: TRBV19
J gene: TRBJ2-7
CDR3 protein: CASSIGSSGSISYEQYF

D gene: TRBD1
V gene: TRBV20-1
J gene: TRBJ2-7
CDR3 protein: CSVQGAYEQYF

D gene: NA
V gene: TRBV23-1
J gene: TRBJ2-5
CDR3 protein: CASSHQLDSVRETQYF

D gene: NA
V gene: TRBV5-1
J gene: TRBJ2-4
CDR3 protein: CASSLAERSLAKNIQYF

D gene: NA
V gene: TRBV14
J gene: TRBJ2-7
CDR3 protein: CASSQGRAYEQYF

D gene: NA
V gene: TRBV5-1
J gene: TRBJ1-4
CDR3 protein: CASSLGTRSEKLFF

D gene: NA
V gene: TRBV2
J gene: TRBJ1-1
CDR3 protein: CASSLEWGEENTEAFF

D gene: TRBD1
V gene: TRBV2
J gene: TRBJ2-7
CDR3 protein: CASTPGQGSYEQYF

D gene: NA
V gene: TRBV6-5
J gene: TRBJ1-1
CDR3 protein: CASSHGHYEAFF

D gene: TRBD1
V gene: TRBV5-4
J gene: TRBJ2-1
CDR3 protein: CASSHGQAGGKMNEQFF

D gene: NA
V gene: TRBV11-2
J gene: TRBJ1-1
CDR3 protein: CASSLSRSGDTEAFF

D gene: TRBD2
V gene: TRBV7-2
J gene: TRBJ2-3
CDR3 protein: CASSLSGERADTQYF

D gene: TRBD1
V gene: TRBV4-2
J gene: TRBJ2-4
CDR3 protein: CASSQEVGTGGDIQYF

D gene: TRBD1
V gene: TRBV30
J gene: TRBJ2-5
CDR3 protein: CAWSAGTAQETQYF

D gene: NA
V gene: TRBV7-9
J gene: TRBJ2-5
CDR3 protein: CASSLGSPGTETQYF

D gene: NA
V gene: TRBV16
J gene: TRBJ1-3
CDR3 protein: CASSQSGTAGNTIYF

D gene: NA
V gene: TRBV7-9
J gene: TRBJ2-3
CDR3 protein: CASSLAGVDTQYF

D gene: TRBD1
V gene: TRBV4-1
J gene: TRBJ1-1
CDR3 protein: CASSQGQGVITEAFF

D gene: TRBD1
V gene: TRBV28
J gene: TRBJ1-2
CDR3 protein: CASSGTGGGSGYGYTF

D gene: NA
V gene: TRBV5-1
J gene: TRBJ2-2
CDR3 protein: CASRGHLNTGELFF

D gene: TRBD1
V gene: TRBV2
J gene: TRBJ1-2
CDR3 protein: CASVRQGMGYGYTF

D gene: TRBD1
V gene: TRBV9
J gene: TRBJ1-2
CDR3 protein: CASSRDRESYGYTF

D gene: TRBD2
V gene: TRBV7-8
J gene: TRBJ2-7
CDR3 protein: CASSLTKGGSYSEQYF

D gene: TRBD1
V gene: TRBV2
J gene: TRBJ1-3
CDR3 protein: CASSPPTGEENTIYF

D gene: TRBD1
V gene: TRBV2
J gene: TRBJ1-1
CDR3 protein: CASSGDRGTEAFF

D gene: NA
V gene: TRBV5-1
J gene: TRBJ2-1
CDR3 protein: CASSYRDPWNEQFF

D gene: NA
V gene: TRBV6-1
J gene: TRBJ2-7
CDR3 protein: CASSDLGFYEQYF

D gene: NA
V gene: TRBV18
J gene: TRBJ2-5
CDR3 protein: CASSPRSVPQETQYF

D gene: NA
V gene: TRBV7-2
J gene: TRBJ1-2
CDR3 protein: CASSSTGTSLSYTF

D gene: NA
V gene: TRBV2
J gene: TRBJ2-3
CDR3 protein: CASSDERTSTDTQYF

D gene: NA
V gene: TRBV5-1
J gene: TRBJ2-7
CDR3 protein: CASSLASGSTYEQYF

D gene: NA
V gene: TRBV4-1
J gene: TRBJ1-1
CDR3 protein: CASRQTGLNTEAFF

D gene: NA
V gene: TRBV18
J gene: TRBJ2-1
CDR3 protein: CASSPGTPNEQFF

D gene: TRBD1
V gene: TRBV18
J gene: TRBJ1-2
CDR3 protein: CASSDDRAGYTF

D gene: TRBD2
V gene: TRBV27
J gene: TRBJ2-1
CDR3 protein: CASAHPTSGRFNEQFF

D gene: TRBD2
V gene: TRBV2
J gene: TRBJ2-7
CDR3 protein: CASSTSGSYEQYF

D gene: TRBD1
V gene: TRBV9
J gene: TRBJ2-7
CDR3 protein: CASSVGLGTGLYEQYF

D gene: NA
V gene: TRBV30
J gene: TRBJ1-1
CDR3 protein: CAWMGGSEAFF

D gene: TRBD1
V gene: TRBV5-4
J gene: TRBJ1-1
CDR3 protein: CASSLMTGSSHTEAFF

D gene: NA
V gene: TRBV15
J gene: TRBJ1-1
CDR3 protein: CATSRGGNSGTEAFF

D gene: NA
V gene: TRBV5-3
J gene: TRBJ2-2
CDR3 protein: CARSLGGSSTGELFF

D gene: TRBD2
V gene: TRBV28
J gene: TRBJ2-2
CDR3 protein: CASSLSGLVNTGELFF

D gene: NA
V gene: TRBV6-5
J gene: TRBJ2-7
CDR3 protein: CASSRHQGYEQYF

D gene: NA
V gene: TRBV9
J gene: TRBJ1-1
CDR3 protein: CASSHKGRSEAFF

D gene: NA
V gene: TRBV7-8
J gene: TRBJ1-2
CDR3 protein: CASSLDIRGYTF

D gene: NA
V gene: TRBV2
J gene: TRBJ2-7
CDR3 protein: CASSPGLFPYEQYF